The rows below give T cell receptor beta chains drawn from one sample of a study of Ad26.COV2.S vaccination and SARS-CoV-2 variants. The method was immunoSEQ multiplex PCR; TCRdb's version includes in-frame clones alone and lacks a portion of them. The sample lists about 500,000 clones, roughly nine tenths occurring once. Here the sequenced sample was peripheral blood, taken in a trial of Ad26.COV2.S vaccine versus placebo. The receptors were gathered from a person aged 18-65 years who received the Ad26.COV2.S COVID-19 vaccine or a placebo. CDR3s include the opening cysteine and the closing phenylalanine or tryptophan. Fields, in order: D gene, clone size, J gene, CDR3 length, V gene, CDR3 DNA, CDR3 protein. The D gene is left open where the match is weak. A clone size is listed for some rows: how often the clone was seen (once, few, many), or a class if it is expanded.

-	-	TRBJ2-3	14	TRBV5-1	TGCGCCAGCAGTGCGGGGTCGGGCACAGATACGCAGTATTTT	CASSAGSGTDTQYF
TRBD1	-	TRBJ1-4	14	TRBV5-1	TGCGCCAGCAGCTTAGACAGGGACCTGGAAAAACTGTTTTTT	CASSLDRDLEKLFF
-	-	TRBJ2-4	16	TRBV5-1	TGCGCCAGCAGCTTCAGGGGTCCCTTGGCCAAAAACATTCAGTACTTC	CASSFRGPLAKNIQYF
TRBD2	-	TRBJ2-5	15	TRBV7-6	TGTGCCAGCAGCTTAGAGCGGGGCTCTCAAGAGACCCAGTACTTC	CASSLERGSQETQYF
-	-	TRBJ1-1	13	TRBV4-2	TGTGCCAGCAGCCTCGGACGGAGCACTGAAGCTTTCTTT	CASSLGRSTEAFF
-	few	TRBJ1-2	12	TRBV30	TGTGCCTGGGGAGGGGGAGTTATCGGCTACACCTTC	CAWGGGVIGYTF
TRBD2	-	TRBJ2-3	16	TRBV19	TGTGCCAGTAGTATACTTTGGAGCGGGACCACAGATACGCAGTATTTT	CASSILWSGTTDTQYF
-	-	TRBJ2-7	12	TRBV9	TGTGCCAGCAGCGGAGGGGGGCGCGAGCAGTACTTC	CASSGGGREQYF
-	-	TRBJ2-7	12	TRBV4-1	TGCGCCAGCAGCGATAGTTTCTACGAGCAGTACTTC	CASSDSFYEQYF
-	-	TRBJ2-3	12	TRBV24-1	TGTGCCACCAGTGAAGGGACAGATACGCAGTATTTT	CATSEGTDTQYF
-	-	TRBJ2-1	11	TRBV2	TGTGCCAGCAGTGGACAAAATGAGCAGTTCTTC	CASSGQNEQFF
-	-	TRBJ2-7	15	TRBV11-2	TGTGCCAGCAGCTTAAGCCGGGACAACGACTACGAGCAGTACTTC	CASSLSRDNDYEQYF
-	once	TRBJ1-4	14	TRBV18	TGTGCCAGCTCCCCGGGGGGCTTAAATGAAAAACTGTTTTTT	CASSPGGLNEKLFF
-	-	TRBJ2-5	15	TRBV6-5	TGTGCCAGCAGTTACCTTTCGGGGTTCAGGAAGACCCAGTACTTC	CASSYLSGFRKTQYF
-	-	TRBJ1-1	12	TRBV24-1	TGTGCCACCAGTGATAGCGGGGACTTTGCTTTCTTT	CATSDSGDFAFF
-	once	TRBJ1-2	12	TRBV3-1/TRBV3-2	TGTGCCAGCAGCTCCCAAGTATCCGGCTACACCTTC	CASSSQVSGYTF
-	-	TRBJ1-1	13	TRBV10-3	TGTGCCACCACAGGCGTCCTGAACACTGAAGCTTTCTTT	CATTGVLNTEAFF